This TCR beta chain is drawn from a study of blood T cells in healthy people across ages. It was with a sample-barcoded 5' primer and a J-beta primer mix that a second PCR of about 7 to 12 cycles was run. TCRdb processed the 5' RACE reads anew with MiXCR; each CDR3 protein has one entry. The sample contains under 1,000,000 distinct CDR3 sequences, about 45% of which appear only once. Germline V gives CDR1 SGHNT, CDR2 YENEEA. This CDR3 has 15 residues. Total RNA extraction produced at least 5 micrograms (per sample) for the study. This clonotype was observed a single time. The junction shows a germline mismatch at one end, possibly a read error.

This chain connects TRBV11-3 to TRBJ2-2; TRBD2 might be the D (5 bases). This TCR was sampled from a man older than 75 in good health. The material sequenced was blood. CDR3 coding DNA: TGTGCCAGCGGCTTAGTTTCTGGCGGGACCGGGGAGCTGTTTTTT. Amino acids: CASGLVSGGTGELFF.